These T cell receptor beta chains were read from a single sample in a study of blood T cells in healthy people across ages. Via MiXCR, TCRdb re-called the 5' RACE reads, giving one row per CDR3 protein. Found here are about a million distinct CDR3 sequences, 30% to 40% of them singletons; the top ten hold around 13%. Sequencing used blood. The receptor set was obtained from a young man in good health. Both conserved end residues are part of each CDR3. D genes are given only for firm matches. A row's size may be missing; if present it is once, few, many or a size class.

d_call	v_call	clone_size	j_call	cdr3_aa	cdr3_nt
.	TRBV9	.	TRBJ1-2	CASSVGRANYGYTF	TGTGCCAGCAGCGTCGGCAGAGCCAACTATGGCTACACCTTC
.	TRBV20-1	.	TRBJ2-7	CSAREVIRAYEQYF	TGCAGTGCTAGAGAGGTAATCAGAGCCTACGAGCAGTACTTC
.	TRBV28	.	TRBJ2-3	CATSSPTDTQYF	TGTGCCACCTCATCCCCCACAGATACGCAGTATTTT
.	TRBV14	many	TRBJ1-1	CASSQGTARGVNTEAFF	TGTGCCAGCAGCCAAGGGACAGCGCGCGGTGTGAACACTGAAGCTTTCTTT
.	TRBV20-1	.	TRBJ2-2	CSARDFGSGELFF	TGCAGTGCTAGAGATTTCGGCTCCGGGGAGCTGTTTTTT
.	TRBV10-3	.	TRBJ2-7	CAIRLHGGGGSYEQYF	TGTGCCATCAGGCTGCACGGCGGGGGCGGCTCCTACGAGCAGTACTTC
TRBD2	TRBV5-1	.	TRBJ2-3	CASKLAGAGDTQYF	TGCGCCAGCAAGCTAGCGGGGGCTGGAGATACGCAGTATTTT
.	TRBV10-3	.	TRBJ1-1	CAISESSGITEAFF	TGTGCCATCAGTGAGTCGTCCGGGATCACTGAAGCTTTCTTT
TRBD2	TRBV20-1	.	TRBJ2-5	CSASRRGDQETQYF	TGCAGTGCTAGTCGACGGGGGGACCAAGAGACCCAGTACTTC
.	TRBV20-1	few	TRBJ1-3	CSASAQGVGGNTIYF	TGCAGTGCTAGTGCCCAGGGAGTAGGGGGAAACACCATATATTTT
.	TRBV6-6	.	TRBJ1-1	CASSRSGTTSTEAFF	TGTGCCAGCAGTCGATCCGGGACAACGAGCACTGAAGCTTTCTTT
.	TRBV27	.	TRBJ1-2	CASSSGGDGHYGYTF	TGTGCCAGCAGTTCTGGAGGGGACGGACACTATGGCTACACCTTC
TRBD2	TRBV12-3/TRBV12-4	.	TRBJ2-1	CASRGWTSGVYNEQFF	TGTGCCAGCAGAGGTTGGACTAGCGGAGTCTACAATGAGCAGTTCTTC
.	TRBV3-1	.	TRBJ1-1	CASSQEGLMNTEAFF	TGTGCCAGCAGCCAAGAAGGCCTGATGAACACTGAAGCTTTCTTT
.	TRBV6-2/TRBV6-3	.	TRBJ2-3	CASSDGVSTDTQYF	TGTGCCAGCAGTGACGGGGTTAGCACAGATACGCAGTATTTT
.	TRBV28	many	TRBJ2-3	CASSLSSGGSTDTQYF	TGTGCCAGCAGTTTGTCGTCCGGGGGAAGCACAGATACGCAGTATTTT
.	TRBV20-1	.	TRBJ2-7	CSANPGRQYEQYF	TGCAGTGCTAACCCGGGACGGCAATACGAGCAGTACTTC
.	TRBV7-2	few	TRBJ2-3	CASSLMDHTQYF	TGTGCCAGCAGCTTAATGGACCATACGCAGTATTTT
TRBD1	TRBV9	.	TRBJ2-5	CASSVQTGDTGETQYF	TGTGCCAGCAGCGTCCAGACAGGGGATACGGGAGAGACCCAGTACTTC
TRBD2	TRBV7-9	.	TRBJ2-4	CACSLAGTYNEQCF	TGTGCCTGCAGCTTAGCGGGGACCTACAACGAGCAGTGCTTC
.	TRBV4-3	few	TRBJ1-1	CASSQDWKTEAFF	TGCGCCAGCAGCCAAGATTGGAAAACTGAAGCTTTCTTT
.	TRBV12-3/TRBV12-4	few	TRBJ1-5	CASSLNGGTNQPQHF	TGTGCCAGCAGTTTAAACGGGGGGACCAATCAGCCCCAGCATTTT
TRBD2	TRBV12-3/TRBV12-4	few	TRBJ2-7	CASRPTSGGYNEQYF	TGTGCCAGCAGGCCTACTAGCGGGGGTTACAATGAGCAGTACTTC
TRBD1	TRBV20-1	.	TRBJ2-3	CSARDSGQLDTQYF	TGCAGTGCTAGAGATTCGGGACAGCTAGATACGCAGTATTTT
.	TRBV6-2/TRBV6-3	.	TRBJ1-2	CASSYSQGRMGYTF	TGTGCCAGCAGTTACTCCCAGGGAAGAATGGGCTACACCTTC
.	TRBV28	.	TRBJ2-7	CASSSPGTYAYEQYF	TGTGCCAGCAGTTCCCCGGGCACCTACGCCTACGAGCAGTACTTC
TRBD1	TRBV20-1	.	TRBJ1-5	CSAATGTGRNQPQHF	TGCAGTGCAGCTACCGGGACAGGGAGGAATCAGCCCCAGCATTTT
.	TRBV24-1	few	TRBJ1-2	CATSQEISVSGYTF	TGTGCCACCAGTCAGGAGATCTCTGTGAGCGGCTACACCTTC
.	TRBV27	few	TRBJ2-3	CASSYRQLPDTQYF	TGTGCCAGCAGTTACCGACAGTTGCCAGATACGCAGTATTTT
.	TRBV4-3	many	TRBJ2-3	CASSQSTDTQYF	TGTGCCAGCAGCCAAAGCACAGATACGCAGTATTTT
.	TRBV20-1	.	TRBJ1-2	CSAPGLGALNYGYTF	TGCAGTGCACCAGGACTGGGGGCTTTGAACTATGGCTACACCTTC
.	TRBV6-2/TRBV6-3	.	TRBJ1-2	CASSSVRQLSNYGYTF	TGTGCCAGCAGTTCCGTCCGACAGCTCTCTAACTATGGCTACACCTTC
TRBD1	TRBV28	few	TRBJ2-5	CASRYRDSYDGETQYF	TGTGCCAGCAGATACCGGGACAGTTATGATGGCGAGACCCAGTACTTC
.	TRBV7-2	.	TRBJ2-5	CASSLAGGEIETQYF	TGTGCCAGCAGCTTAGCCGGAGGGGAAATAGAGACCCAGTACTTC
.	TRBV5-1	few	TRBJ1-1	CASSLTPSGPVTEAFF	TGCGCCAGCAGCTTAACCCCCTCAGGGCCGGTCACTGAAGCTTTCTTT
.	TRBV15	.	TRBJ2-3	CATSRAGSADTQYF	TGTGCCACCAGCAGAGCGGGGAGCGCAGATACGCAGTATTTT
.	TRBV6-2/TRBV6-3	.	TRBJ2-3	CASSADRLSDTQYF	TGTGCCAGCAGTGCCGACCGGCTGTCAGATACGCAGTATTTT
TRBD2	TRBV9	once	TRBJ2-5	CASSVVGLAVNEQYF	TGTGCCAGCAGCGTAGTGGGACTAGCGGTTAATGAGCAGTACTTC
TRBD1	TRBV7-2	once	TRBJ2-7	CASSSIRGQAYEQYF	TGTGCCAGCAGCTCTATCAGGGGACAGGCCTACGAGCAGTACTTC
.	TRBV9	few	TRBJ1-6	CASSVGGAPVGSPLHF	TGTGCCAGCAGCGTAGGGGGGGCTCCGGTTGGCTCACCCCTCCACTTT
.	TRBV3-1	.	TRBJ1-2	CASSQLSDGGYTF	TGTGCCAGCAGTCAATTATCCGATGGAGGCTACACCTTC
TRBD2	TRBV20-1	many	TRBJ2-5	CSAKGLASNQETQYF	TGCAGTGCCAAGGGACTAGCAAGTAACCAAGAGACCCAGTACTTC
.	TRBV20-1	.	TRBJ2-3	CSALSGNTDTQYF	TGCAGTGCTTTAAGCGGTAACACAGATACGCAGTATTTT
.	TRBV4-1	.	TRBJ2-1	CASSQERQTTYNEQFF	TGCGCCAGCAGCCAAGAGCGGCAGACTACCTACAATGAGCAGTTCTTC
.	TRBV27	.	TRBJ2-6	CASSVALGANVLTF	TGTGCCAGCAGTGTAGCCCTTGGAGCCAACGTCCTGACTTTC
.	TRBV6-2/TRBV6-3	few	TRBJ2-7	CASSSWGGDEQYF	TGTGCCAGCAGTTCCTGGGGGGGCGATGAGCAGTACTTC
.	TRBV9	few	TRBJ2-1	CASSVAGEISYNEQFF	TGTGCCAGCAGCGTAGCTGGGGAAATCTCCTACAATGAGCAGTTCTTC
TRBD1	TRBV2	.	TRBJ2-1	CASSEAARDRVYNEQFF	TGTGCCAGCAGTGAAGCCGCAAGGGACAGGGTCTACAATGAGCAGTTCTTC
.	TRBV5-1	.	TRBJ2-5	CASSFGTADETQYF	TGCGCCAGCAGCTTTGGAACTGCTGACGAGACCCAGTACTTC
.	TRBV29-1	many	TRBJ2-3	CSGRQAADTQYF	TGCAGCGGACGACAGGCGGCAGATACGCAGTATTTT
.	TRBV4-2	few	TRBJ2-2	CASSQLVTNTGELFF	TGTGCCAGCAGCCAGTTAGTCACGAACACCGGGGAGCTGTTTTTT
.	TRBV7-2	.	TRBJ2-3	CASSLRQTLGTDTQYF	TGTGCCAGCAGCTTAAGACAGACGTTAGGCACAGATACGCAGTATTTT
.	TRBV4-1	.	TRBJ1-4	CASSQLISEKLFF	TGCGCCAGCAGCCAACTTATAAGCGAAAAACTGTTTTTT
.	TRBV5-6	.	TRBJ1-1	CTSSLGRQAFF	TGTACCAGCAGCTTAGGACGGCAAGCTTTCTTT
.	TRBV9	few	TRBJ1-4	CASSFLPERGEKLFF	TGTGCCAGCAGCTTCCTACCGGAGAGAGGCGAAAAACTGTTTTTT